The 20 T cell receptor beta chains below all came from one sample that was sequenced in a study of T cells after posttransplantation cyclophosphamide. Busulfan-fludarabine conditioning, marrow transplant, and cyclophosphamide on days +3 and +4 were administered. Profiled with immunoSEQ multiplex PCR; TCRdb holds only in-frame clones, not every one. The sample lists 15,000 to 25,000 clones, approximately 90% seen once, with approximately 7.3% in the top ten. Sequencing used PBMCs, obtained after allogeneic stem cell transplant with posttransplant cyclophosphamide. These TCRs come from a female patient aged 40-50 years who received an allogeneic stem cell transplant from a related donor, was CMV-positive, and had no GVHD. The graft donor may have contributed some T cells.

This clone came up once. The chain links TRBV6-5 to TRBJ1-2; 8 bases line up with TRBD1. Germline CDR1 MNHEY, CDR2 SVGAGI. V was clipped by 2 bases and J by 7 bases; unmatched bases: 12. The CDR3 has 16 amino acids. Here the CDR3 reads CASSYATGVRGGGYTF. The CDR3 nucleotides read TGTGCCAGCAGTTACGCGACAGGGGTGCGCGGTGGTGGCTACACCTTC.

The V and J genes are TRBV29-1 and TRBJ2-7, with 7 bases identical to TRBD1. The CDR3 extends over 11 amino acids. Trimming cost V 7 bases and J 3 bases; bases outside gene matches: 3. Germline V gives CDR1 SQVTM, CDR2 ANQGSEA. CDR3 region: CSAGQDYEQYF. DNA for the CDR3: TGCAGCGCCGGACAGGACTACGAGCAGTACTTC.

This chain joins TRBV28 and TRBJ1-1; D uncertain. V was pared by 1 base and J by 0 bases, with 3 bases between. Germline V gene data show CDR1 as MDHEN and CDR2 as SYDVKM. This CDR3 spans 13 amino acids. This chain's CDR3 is CASSLYMNTEAFF. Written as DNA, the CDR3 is TGTGCCAGCAGTTTATATATGAACACTGAAGCTTTCTTT.

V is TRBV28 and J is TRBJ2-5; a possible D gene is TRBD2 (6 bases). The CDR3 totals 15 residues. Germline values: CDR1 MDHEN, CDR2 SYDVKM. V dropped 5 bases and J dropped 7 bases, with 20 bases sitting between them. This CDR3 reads CASSQMGGASGTQYF. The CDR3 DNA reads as TGTGCCAGCAGTCAAATGGGCGGGGCCTCGGGGACCCAGTACTTC.

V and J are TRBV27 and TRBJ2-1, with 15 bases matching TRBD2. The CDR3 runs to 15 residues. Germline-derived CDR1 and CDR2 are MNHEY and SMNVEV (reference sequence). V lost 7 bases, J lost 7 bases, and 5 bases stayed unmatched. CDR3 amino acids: CASTLGLAGGNEQFF. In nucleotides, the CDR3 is TGTGCCAGCACCCTGGGACTAGCGGGAGGTAATGAGCAGTTCTTC.

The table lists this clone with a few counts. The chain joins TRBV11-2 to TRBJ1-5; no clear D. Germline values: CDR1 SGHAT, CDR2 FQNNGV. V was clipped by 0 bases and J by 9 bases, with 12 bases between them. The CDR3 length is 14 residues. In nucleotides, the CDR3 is TGTGCCAGCAGCTTAGACCCCGCATCCGGGCCCCAGCATTTT. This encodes CASSLDPASGPQHF.

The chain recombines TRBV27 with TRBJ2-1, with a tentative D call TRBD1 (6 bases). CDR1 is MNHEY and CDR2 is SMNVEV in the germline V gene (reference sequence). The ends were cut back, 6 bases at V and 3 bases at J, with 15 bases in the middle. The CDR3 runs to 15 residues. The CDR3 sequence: CASSPTGWGYNEQFF. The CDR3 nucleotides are TGTGCCAGCAGCCCTACAGGGTGGGGCTACAATGAGCAGTTCTTC.

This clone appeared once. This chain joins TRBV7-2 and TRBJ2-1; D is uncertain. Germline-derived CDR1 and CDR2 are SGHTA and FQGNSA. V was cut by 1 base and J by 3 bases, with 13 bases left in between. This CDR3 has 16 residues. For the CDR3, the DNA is TGTGCCAGCAGCTTAGGAGGTAGCCCGCGCTACAATGAGCAGTTCTTC. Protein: CASSLGGSPRYNEQFF.

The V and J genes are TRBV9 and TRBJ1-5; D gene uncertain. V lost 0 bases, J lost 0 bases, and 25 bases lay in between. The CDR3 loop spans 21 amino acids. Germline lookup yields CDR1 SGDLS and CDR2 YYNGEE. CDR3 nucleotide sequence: TGTGCCAGCAGCGTAGCGGCAGGCTATGTCCGGATGAGATATAGCAATCAGCCCCAGCATTTT. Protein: CASSVAAGYVRMRYSNQPQHF. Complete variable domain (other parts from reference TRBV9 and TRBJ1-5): DSGVTQTPKHLITATGQRVTLRCSPRSGDLSVYWYQQSLDQGLQFLIQYYNGEERAKGNILERFSAQQFPDLHSELNLSSLELGDSALYFCASSVAAGYVRMRYSNQPQHFGDGTRLSIL.

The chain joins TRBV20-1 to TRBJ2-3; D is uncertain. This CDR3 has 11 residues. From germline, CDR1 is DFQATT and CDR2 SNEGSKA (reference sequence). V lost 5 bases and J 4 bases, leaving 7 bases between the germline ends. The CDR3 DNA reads TGCAGTGCTGAGGTGCCAGATACGCAGTATTTT. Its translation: CSAEVPDTQYF.

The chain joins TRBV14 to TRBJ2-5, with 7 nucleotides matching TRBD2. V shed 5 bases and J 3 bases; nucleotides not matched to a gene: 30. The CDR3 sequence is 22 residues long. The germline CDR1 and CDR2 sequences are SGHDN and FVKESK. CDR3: CASSTGFFRKGGPLGPKETQYF. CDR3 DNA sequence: TGTGCCAGCAGCACGGGATTTTTCAGGAAGGGAGGGCCGCTGGGGCCGAAAGAGACCCAGTACTTC.

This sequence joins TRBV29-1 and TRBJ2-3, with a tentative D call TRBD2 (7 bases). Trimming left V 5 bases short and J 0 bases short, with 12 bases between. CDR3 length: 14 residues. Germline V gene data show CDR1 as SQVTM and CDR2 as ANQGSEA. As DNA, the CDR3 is TGCAGCGTTAGGGGGGGCTCGAGCACAGATACGCAGTATTTT. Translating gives CSVRGGSSTDTQYF.

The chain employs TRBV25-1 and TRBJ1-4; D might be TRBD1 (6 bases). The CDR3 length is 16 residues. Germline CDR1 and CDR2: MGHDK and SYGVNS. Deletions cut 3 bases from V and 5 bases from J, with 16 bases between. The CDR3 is CASSDTLQGPNEKLFF. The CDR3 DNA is TGTGCCAGCAGTGATACTCTTCAGGGGCCCAATGAAAAACTGTTTTTT.

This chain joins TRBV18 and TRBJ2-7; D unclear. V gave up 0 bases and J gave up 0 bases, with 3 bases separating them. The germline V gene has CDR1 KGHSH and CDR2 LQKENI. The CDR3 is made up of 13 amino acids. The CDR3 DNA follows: TGTGCCAGCTCACCACCGGCCTCCTACGAGCAGTACTTC. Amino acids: CASSPPASYEQYF. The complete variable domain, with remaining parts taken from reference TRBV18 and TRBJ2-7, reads NAGVMQNPRHLVRRRGQEARLRCSPMKGHSHVYWYRQLPEEGLKFMVYLQKENIIDESGMPKERFSAEFPKEGPSILRIQQVVRGDSAAYFCASSPPASYEQYFGPGTRLTVT.

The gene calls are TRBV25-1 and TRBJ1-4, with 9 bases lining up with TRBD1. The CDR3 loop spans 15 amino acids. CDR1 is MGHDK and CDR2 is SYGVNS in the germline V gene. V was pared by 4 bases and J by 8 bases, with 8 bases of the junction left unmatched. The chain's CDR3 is CASSVPDRGREKLFF. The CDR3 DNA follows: TGTGCCAGCAGTGTACCGGACAGGGGAAGAGAAAAACTGTTTTTT.

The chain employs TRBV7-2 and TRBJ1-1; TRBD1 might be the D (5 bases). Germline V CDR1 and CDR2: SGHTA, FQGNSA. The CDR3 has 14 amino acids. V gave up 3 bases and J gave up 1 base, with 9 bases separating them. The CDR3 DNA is TGTGCCAGCAGCTTTTCGACAGCGAACACTGAAGCTTTCTTT. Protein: CASSFSTANTEAFF.

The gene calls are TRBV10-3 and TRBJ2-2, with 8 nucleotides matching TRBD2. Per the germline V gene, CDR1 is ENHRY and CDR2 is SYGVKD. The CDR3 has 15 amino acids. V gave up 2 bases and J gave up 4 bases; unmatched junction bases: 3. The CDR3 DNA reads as TGTGCCATCAGTGAGCGGGAGGGGAGCACCGGGGAGCTGTTTTTT. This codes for CAISEREGSTGELFF.

CDR3 amino acids: CASSLAGTGGEKLFF. The CDR3 region has the DNA TGTGCCAGCAGTTTAGCCGGGACAGGGGGTGAAAAACTGTTTTTT. The chain combines TRBV28 with TRBJ1-4; 11 bases align to TRBD1. Germline V gene sequence: CDR1 MDHEN, CDR2 SYDVKM. The ends lost 2 bases at V and 7 bases at J; junction bases unmatched: 3. The CDR3 extends over 15 amino acids. The whole variable domain, filled in from reference TRBV28 and TRBJ1-4, reads DVKVTQSSRYLVKRTGEKVFLECVQDMDHENMFWYRQDPGLGLRLIYFSYDVKMKEKGDIPEGYSVSREKKERFSLILESASTNQTSMYLCASSLAGTGGEKLFFGSGTQLSVL.

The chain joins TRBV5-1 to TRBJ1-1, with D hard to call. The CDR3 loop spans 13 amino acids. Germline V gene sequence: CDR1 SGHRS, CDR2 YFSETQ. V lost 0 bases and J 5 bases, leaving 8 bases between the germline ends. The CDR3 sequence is CASSLEQSTEAFF. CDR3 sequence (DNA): TGCGCCAGCAGCTTGGAACAAAGTACTGAAGCTTTCTTT.

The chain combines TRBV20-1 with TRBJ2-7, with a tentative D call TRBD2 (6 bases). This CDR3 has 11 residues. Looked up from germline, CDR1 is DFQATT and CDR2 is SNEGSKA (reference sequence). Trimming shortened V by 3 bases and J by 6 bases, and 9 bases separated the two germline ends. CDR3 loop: CSARGTGEQYF. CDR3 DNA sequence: TGCAGTGCTAGGGGGACTGGCGAGCAGTACTTC.